The rows below give T cell receptor beta chains drawn from one sample of a study of blood T cell repertoires in COVID-19. Sequencing was performed with immunoSEQ multiplex PCR; in TCRdb, only in-frame clones are kept and a portion is missing. The sample lists 250,000 or so clones; roughly nine tenths were seen once. The material sequenced was peripheral blood. The receptors stem from a man in his sixties with acute or convalescent COVID-19. Both conserved end residues are trimmed from each CDR3. The D gene is left open where the match is weak.

d_call	j_call	v_call	cdr3_aa
.	TRBJ1-4	TRBV9	ASSRSATNEKLF
TRBD1	TRBJ2-1	TRBV28	ASITPRTGVNEQF
.	TRBJ1-5	TRBV27	ASSYTGSNQPQH
TRBD2	TRBJ2-3	TRBV19	ASRPRSSGWPDTQY
TRBD2	TRBJ2-1	TRBV20-1	SASYRTSGNNEQF
.	TRBJ2-3	TRBV29-1	SVEEAGISTDTQY
TRBD1	TRBJ2-1	TRBV7-9	ASSYSGTGEHEQF
.	TRBJ2-3	TRBV9	ASSVETGFSTDTQY
.	TRBJ1-4	TRBV5-8	ASSLKVTGGNEKLF
.	TRBJ1-1	TRBV12-3/TRBV12-4	ASKKSPNTEAF
TRBD1	TRBJ2-1	TRBV5-4	ASSLKGQGDNEQF
.	TRBJ2-1	TRBV7-9	ASSFLQYNEQF
.	TRBJ1-6	TRBV7-9	ASSRRPEDSPLH
.	TRBJ1-1	TRBV5-1	ASSLNGDEAF
TRBD1	TRBJ1-4	TRBV11-2	ASSRTGGRVTNEKLF
TRBD1	TRBJ2-3	TRBV5-4	ASSLGGTGVFTDTQY
TRBD2	TRBJ2-5	TRBV14	ASSLLAVGETQY
TRBD1	TRBJ1-6	TRBV6-5	ASIIGQGASSPLH
.	TRBJ2-5	TRBV28	ASSLDGTLGRGETQY
TRBD1	TRBJ1-2	TRBV3-1/TRBV3-2	ASSQNTGTGGIYGYT
TRBD1	TRBJ1-2	TRBV5-1	ASSLQETGQGYT
TRBD1	TRBJ1-4	TRBV4-1	ASSQEDRGRGKLF
.	TRBJ1-3	TRBV5-4	ASSLDPGVGNTIY
.	TRBJ1-2	TRBV7-2	ASTDPGAPVNYGYT
.	TRBJ1-2	TRBV18	ASSPMMTDTHGYT
.	TRBJ1-6	TRBV7-9	ASSLAGQGGSPLH
TRBD1	TRBJ2-7	TRBV27	ASSLANGQGAREQY
.	TRBJ1-1	TRBV27	ASRSPGWGTEAF
TRBD2	TRBJ2-1	TRBV9	ASSVGASGSYNEQF
.	TRBJ2-7	TRBV2	ASSVLNGGQGEQY
.	TRBJ1-1	TRBV6-5	ASSYWQGGGWTEAF
.	TRBJ2-1	TRBV28	ASSFTGTRSYNEQF
.	TRBJ1-1	TRBV14	ASSQARTYTEAF
TRBD2	TRBJ2-1	TRBV7-9	ASQLAGGYNEQF
.	TRBJ2-2	TRBV4-2	ASRLGAGDTGELF
TRBD2	TRBJ2-3	TRBV6-5	ASISGDSTDTQY
.	TRBJ1-5	TRBV19	ASKPPRVDQPQH
TRBD2	TRBJ2-7	TRBV19	ASSITRGGGNNGY
.	TRBJ2-2	TRBV7-2	ASSSTTNTGELF
.	TRBJ2-1	TRBV9	ASSSRLGSNEQF
TRBD1	TRBJ1-2	TRBV6-1	ASSEDRVGYGYT
.	TRBJ1-2	TRBV7-2	ASSLGLRGAGGYT
TRBD1	TRBJ2-7	TRBV9	ASSGDREGEQY
TRBD1	TRBJ2-5	TRBV14	ASSPGRGRAARQETQY
.	TRBJ2-3	TRBV27	ASSFPGDTQY
TRBD1	TRBJ1-3	TRBV6-5	ASRVDRVGNTIY
TRBD1	TRBJ1-1	TRBV6-5	ASSYDREVTEAF
TRBD2	TRBJ2-5	TRBV15	ATSRGTSGGQETQY
TRBD2	TRBJ2-2	TRBV7-3	ASSPRSGGENTGELF
.	TRBJ1-2	TRBV7-6	ASSLSRDYGYT
.	TRBJ2-4	TRBV4-3	ASSLGLGAVGNIQY